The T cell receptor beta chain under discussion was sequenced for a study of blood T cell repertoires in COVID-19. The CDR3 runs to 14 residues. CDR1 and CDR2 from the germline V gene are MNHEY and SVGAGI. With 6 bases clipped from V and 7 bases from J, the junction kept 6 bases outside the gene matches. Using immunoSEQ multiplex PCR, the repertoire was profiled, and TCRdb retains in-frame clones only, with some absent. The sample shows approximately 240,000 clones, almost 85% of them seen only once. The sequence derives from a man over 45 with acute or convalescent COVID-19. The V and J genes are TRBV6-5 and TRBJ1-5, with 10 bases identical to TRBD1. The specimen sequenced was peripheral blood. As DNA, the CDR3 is TGTGCCAGCAGAACCAGGACAGGGGGACAGCCCCAGCATTTT. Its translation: CASRTRTGGQPQHF.